The sequence of this T cell receptor beta chain was determined in a study of glioma-infiltrating T cells. This clonotype was seen ten or more times. The CDR3 totals 16 residues. CDR1 MRHNA and CDR2 SNTAGT come from the germline V gene. With V trimmed by 3 bases and J by 3 bases, 5 bases remained unmatched. Amplification of TCR alpha and beta CDR3 regions from RNA used iRepertoire nested multiplex PCR. From the multiplex PCR reads, TCRdb called clonotypes with MiXCR, one entry per CDR3 protein. The table has roughly 120,000 distinct CDR3 sequences, roughly 24% seen once. The rearrangement uses TRBV6-4 and TRBJ2-3; TRBD2 aligns across 11 bases. Sequencing was done on a sample of glioma tissue, nonneoplastic brain tissue, or PBMCs (not recorded which). The sequence was collected from a human donor with low-grade glioma or glioblastoma, undergoing nonglioma brain surgery, or in good health (not recorded which). CDR3 sequence: CASSELAGGSTDTQYF. In DNA form, the CDR3 reads TGTGCCAGCAGTGAGCTAGCGGGAGGCTCGACAGATACGCAGTATTTT.